This T cell receptor (beta chain) is drawn from a study of shared clonotypes between healthy human individuals (dated by TCRdb to 2018 to 2021). Regarding the complete study: The cohort comprised two women and a few men aged 18 to 49 years. Libraries were prepared and TCR repertoires were sequenced by different laboratories using diverse techniques, in order to increase sequencing depth and limit assay-specific biases. Leukapheresis yielded between about 0.94 and 9.5 billion PBMCs per donor. To estimate repertoire size and how much clonotype sharing occurs between individuals, the study deeply sequenced the blood TCR repertoires of roughly 5 healthy adults. For each donor, three plates each were used for CD4 naive and CD4 memory, two plates were used for CD8 naive, and one plate was used for CD8 memory.

Overall study results and their limits: Only blood was sampled, and tissue TCR repertoires likely differ from those in blood. Clonotypes shared by all four sorted-subset donors showed higher generation probabilities than non-shared clonotypes. Rarefaction of sorted-subset datasets indicated incomplete sequencing despite the large sequencing depth. Sharing across several donors was observed for 4.5% to 6.5% of naive CD4, 3% to 4% of naive CD8, 2% to 2.5% of memory CD4, and about 0.4% of memory CD8 clonotypes. Because the study included a small number of donors, the genetic and exposure-history diversity represented was limited. Naive subsets generally had larger estimated clonotype richness than memory subsets. Pairwise subsampling indicated that sequencing depth was expected to affect the degree of clonotype sharing among donors.

Using the deep immunoSEQ assay, multiplex PCR amplified TCR CDR3 regions from genomic DNA. Extracted genomic DNA from each cell subset was distributed evenly across all wells of several immunoSEQ 96-well plates, and each plate was treated as a replicate. For sorted subsets, about 200 ng genomic DNA, equal to tens of thousands of T cell genomes, was loaded into each replicate PCR. Purified libraries were measured with a Qubit 3.0 fluorometer, size-checked on a Bioanalyzer 2100, and measured again with the KAPA Library Quantification kit. Each immunoSEQ 96-well plate was sequenced on its own single-read 150-cycle Illumina NextSeq 550 flow cell. From the authors' description of their analysis: Because the immunoSEQ output included only junctional sequences and no quality scores, the filtering could not be the same as the filtering used for full-length reads. To assign V/J genes and CDR3, sequences were annotated using PyIR, a Python wrapper for IgBLAST v1.9, with IMGT germline references. Reads with weak V/J assignments (E-value above 1e-6), missing CDR3, stop codons, out-of-frame junctions, or ambiguous translated residues were removed. V3J clonotypes were defined as sequences sharing the same inferred V gene, J gene, and CDR3 amino acid sequence. The percentage overlap between two repertoires was calculated by dividing the number of shared unique clonotypes by the size of the smaller repertoire. Three approaches were used to assess repertoire richness: RTK rarefaction, the Chao1 estimator, and Recon v2.1 estimates of unobserved clonotypes. OLGA was used to compute generation probabilities for all TCRbeta clonotypes that the gDNA method yielded from four donors. Sourced from immuneACCESS, this table was stored by TCRdb with only in-frame sequences that have V and J called. A share of the clones is absent; for the studies checked, an unresolved V gene accounts for under half, and the remainder has no known explanation. V and J calls and clone size are given by that table; D and trimming were obtained from the DNA. For this sample there are around 550,000 clones; around 96% appear just once. The top ten hold 0.11% of the sample.

CDR1 and CDR2 (SGDLS, YYNGEE) derive from the germline V gene. A distance of 18 bases separates the germline ends of V and J, which lose 0 bases and 5 bases respectively. From its cysteine to its phenylalanine, the CDR3 spans 16 amino acids. The kept DNA is CDR3 alone, 48 bases in frame from the first base. Notes on this clone: Its antigen remains undetermined. The record has no base qualities; no much larger clone is one base away.

CD8 naive samples were CD45RO-negative cells positively selected for CCR7, giving a CD45RA+CCR7+ population that excluded TemRA cells. The donors were healthy, HIV-negative adults who had no recently reported acute infections or vaccinations. All donors were Caucasian adults living in Nashville, Tennessee, USA. Blood was collected by leukapheresis, and PBMCs were isolated by Ficoll-Histopaque density gradient centrifugation and then cryopreserved in liquid nitrogen vapor phase. Purity and quantity of every magnetically sorted T cell population were checked by analytical flow cytometry. Genomic DNA was isolated from each sorted fraction and quantified by UV absorbance on a Nanodrop 2000c.

The chain was built from TRBV9 and TRBJ2-7; the D gene is not confidently resolved. The TCR sequence derives from a woman aged 25 to 39 in good health. Sequences were obtained from naive CD8+ T cells sorted from blood. Interpreted using the paper, the cell subset or site label stands for: CD45RA+CCR7+. The sequenced DNA: TGTGCCAGCAGCGTAGGGATCGGGCCCAATTTGGACGAGCAGTACTTC. It translates as CASSVGIGPNLDEQYF.